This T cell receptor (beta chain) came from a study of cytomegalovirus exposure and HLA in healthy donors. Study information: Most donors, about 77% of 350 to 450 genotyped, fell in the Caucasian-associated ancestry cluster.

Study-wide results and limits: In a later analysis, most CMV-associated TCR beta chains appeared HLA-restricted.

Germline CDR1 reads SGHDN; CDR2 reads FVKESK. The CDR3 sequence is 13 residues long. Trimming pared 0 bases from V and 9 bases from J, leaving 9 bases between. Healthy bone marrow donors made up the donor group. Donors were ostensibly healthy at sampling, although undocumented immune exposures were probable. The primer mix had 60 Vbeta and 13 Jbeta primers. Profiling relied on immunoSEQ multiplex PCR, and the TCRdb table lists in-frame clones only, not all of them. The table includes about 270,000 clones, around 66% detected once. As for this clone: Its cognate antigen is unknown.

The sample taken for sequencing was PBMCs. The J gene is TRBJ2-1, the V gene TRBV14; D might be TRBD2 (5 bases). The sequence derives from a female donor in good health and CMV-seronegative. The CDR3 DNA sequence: TGTGCCAGCAGCCAAGATCTAGCCAGTGAGCAGTTCTTC. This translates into CASSQDLASEQFF.